This TCR beta chain comes out of a study of glioma-infiltrating T cells after dendritic cell vaccination. Study as a whole: The vaccine used monocyte-derived dendritic cells pulsed overnight with autologous tumor lysate. Three intradermal dendritic cell vaccine injections were given every two weeks.

Input was 2 to 2.5 ug genomic DNA, or all available if less. The PCR used 60 V beta and 13 J beta primers. The data were produced by immunoSEQ multiplex PCR, yet TCRdb's version contains in-frame clones alone and is incomplete. The sample yields fewer than 110,000 clones, roughly 76% seen once. Deletions cut 3 bases from V and 7 bases from J, with 15 bases between. Looked up from germline, CDR1 is LNHDA and CDR2 is SQIVND (reference sequence). CDR3 length equals 15 residues. V is TRBV19 and J is TRBJ1-4, with D tentatively TRBD1 (5 bases). The sample in question was blood, obtained before dendritic cell vaccination. The clonotype originates from a human donor with glioblastoma. The CDR3 is CASSIGGGGGEKLFF. The DNA of the CDR3 is TGTGCCAGTAGTATTGGGGGGGGTGGAGGTGAAAAACTGTTTTTT.